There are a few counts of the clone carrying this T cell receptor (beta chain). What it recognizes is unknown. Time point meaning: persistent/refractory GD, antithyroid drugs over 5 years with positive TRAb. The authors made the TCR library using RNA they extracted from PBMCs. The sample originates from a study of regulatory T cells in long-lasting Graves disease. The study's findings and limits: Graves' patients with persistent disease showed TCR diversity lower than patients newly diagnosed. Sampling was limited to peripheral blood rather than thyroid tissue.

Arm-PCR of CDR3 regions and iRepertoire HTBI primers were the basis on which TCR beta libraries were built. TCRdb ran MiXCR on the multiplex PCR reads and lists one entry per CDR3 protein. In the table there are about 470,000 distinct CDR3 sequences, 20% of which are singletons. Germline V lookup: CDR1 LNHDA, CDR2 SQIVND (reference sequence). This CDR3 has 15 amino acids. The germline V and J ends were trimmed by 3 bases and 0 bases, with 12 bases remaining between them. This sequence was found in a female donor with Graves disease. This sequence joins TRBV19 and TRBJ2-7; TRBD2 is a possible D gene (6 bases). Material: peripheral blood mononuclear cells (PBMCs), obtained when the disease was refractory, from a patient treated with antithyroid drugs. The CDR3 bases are TGTGCCAGTAGTATCGGACTGGGGGGCTCCTACGAGCAGTACTTC. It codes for CASSIGLGGSYEQYF.